This record concerns one T cell receptor beta chain sequence. At one of its ends the junction is not consistent with the germline gene, which may arise from a read error. The CDR3 runs to 13 residues. From germline, CDR1 is SGHRS and CDR2 YFSETQ. The record originates from a study of T cells in tumors and immune-related adverse events. The data were produced by immunoSEQ multiplex PCR, yet TCRdb's version contains in-frame clones alone and is incomplete. The top ten clones hold 1.3% to 1.5% of a sample with about 22,000 clones, approximately 90% of them seen once. This receptor was identified in a female donor with metastatic renal cell carcinoma. Specimen: lymph node tissue, collected from a patient treated with anti-PD-1 therapy. V is TRBV5-1 and J is TRBJ2-4; D call uncertain. The CDR3 nucleotides are TGCGCCAGCAGCTTGGATTTGGGGAAGGTTGAGGACTTC. Translation gives CASSLDLGKVEDF.